A single TCR beta chain is shown here with its context. What it binds is unknown. Per germline, CDR1 LNHDA and CDR2 SQIVND (reference sequence). The J segment lost 5 bases and the V segment lost 4 bases, leaving 17 bases of the junction unmatched. There are 19 residues in the CDR3. This specimen belongs to a study of radiotherapy plus CTLA-4 blockade in lung cancer. Using immunoSEQ multiplex PCR, the repertoire was profiled, and TCRdb retains in-frame clones only, with some absent. The table includes about 57,000 clones, 70% to 85% detected once. Study observations and caveats: TCR clones of tumor origin grew in blood after radiotherapy plus ipilimumab.

The sequencing used peripheral blood, collected from a patient treated with radiotherapy plus ipilimumab. This chain joins TRBV19 and TRBJ2-5; 12 bases line up with TRBD1. The clonotype originates from a human donor with non-small cell lung cancer who had a complete response to radiotherapy plus ipilimumab. The CDR3 sequence: CASSSGTGGAGLGPETQYF. CDR3 nucleotide sequence: TGTGCCAGTAGTAGCGGGACAGGGGGCGCAGGGTTGGGACCGGAGACCCAGTACTTC.